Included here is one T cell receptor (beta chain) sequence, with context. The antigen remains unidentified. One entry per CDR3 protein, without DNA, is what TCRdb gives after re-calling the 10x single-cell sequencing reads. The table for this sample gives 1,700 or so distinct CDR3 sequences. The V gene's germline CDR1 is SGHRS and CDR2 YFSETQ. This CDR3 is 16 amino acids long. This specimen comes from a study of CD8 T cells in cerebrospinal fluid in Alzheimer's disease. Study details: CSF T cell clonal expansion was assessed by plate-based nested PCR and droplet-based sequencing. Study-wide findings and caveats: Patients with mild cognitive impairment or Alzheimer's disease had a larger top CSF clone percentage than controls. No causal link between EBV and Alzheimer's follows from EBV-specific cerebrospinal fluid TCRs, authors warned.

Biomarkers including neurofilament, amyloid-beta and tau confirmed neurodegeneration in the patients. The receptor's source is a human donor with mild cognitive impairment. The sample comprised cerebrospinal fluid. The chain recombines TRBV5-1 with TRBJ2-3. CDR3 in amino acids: CASSTGLAATTDTQYF.